This T cell receptor beta chain was sequenced in a study of breast tumors, draining lymph nodes, adjacent tissues. TCRdb passed the multiplex PCR reads through MiXCR, listing each CDR3 protein once. The data contain about 200,000 distinct CDR3 sequences, around 29% of them singletons. The lymph nodes were axillary draining lymph nodes from breast cancer patients. There are 16 residues in the CDR3. CDR1 is LNHDA, CDR2 SQIVND, per germline (reference sequence). The TCR was taken from a female donor with breast cancer. Some clones in this sample may be carry-over from other donors' samples. The chain has TRBV19 and TRBJ2-1, with 7 bases matching TRBD2. Sequenced input: axillary lymph node tissue. Here the CDR3 reads CVSSSTSSGKAYEQFF. The CDR3 nucleotides are TGTGTCAGCAGCTCTACGAGCAGCGGGAAGGCCTATGAGCAGTTCTTC.